This TCR beta chain was identified during a study of T-cell reconstitution after alpha-beta-depleted transplantation in children. Study-wide results and limits: It was reported that alpha-beta T cells came from several hundred expanded graft clones (about two months after transplant).

The germline CDR1 and CDR2 sequences are SGHRS and YFSETQ. There are 16 residues in the CDR3. V dropped 4 bases and J dropped 0 bases, with 14 bases sitting between them. TCRbeta library construction was performed incorporating unique molecular identifiers. A single record per CDR3 protein comes from TCRdb applying MiXCR to the PCR reads. The sample shows 450,000 to 600,000 distinct CDR3 sequences, 13% of them seen only once. Concerning this clonotype: Its antigen is unidentified.

The clonotype originates from a male patient aged 10 to 17 who had a stem cell transplant for acute myeloid leukemia, so the T cells may come from the graft donor. The specimen comprised PBMCs, mostly from graft donor cells, sampled 360 days after TCRalphabeta/CD19-depleted stem cell transplant. The chain is built from TRBV5-1 and TRBJ2-4, with D possibly TRBD1 on 6 matching bases. CDR3 sequence (DNA): TGCGCCAGCAGCGGAGGACAGATATTAGCCAAAAACATTCAGTACTTC. Translated: CASSGGQILAKNIQYF.